What follows are 10 T cell receptor beta chains derived from one specimen sequenced in a study of blood T cell repertoires in COVID-19. Sequenced by immunoSEQ multiplex PCR; TCRdb stores in-frame clones only, minus some. This table holds approximately 300,000 clones, roughly 90% found once. Sequencing was performed on peripheral blood. The receptors shown here come from a woman aged 50 to 65 with active or convalescent COVID-19.

The chain employs TRBV7-9 and TRBJ2-7, with D possibly TRBD2 on 7 matching bases. The V end lost 2 bases, the J end lost 5 bases, and 10 bases lay between the germline ends. This CDR3 has 13 residues. Germline CDR1 and CDR2: SEHNR and FQNEAQ (reference sequence). The CDR3: CASSLRGADEQYF. The DNA of the CDR3 is TGTGCCAGCAGCTTACGGGGGGCTGACGAGCAGTACTTC.

This chain joins TRBV2 and TRBJ1-2; 10 bases line up with TRBD1. Trimming cost V 2 bases and J 5 bases; bases outside gene matches: 2. The germline V gene has CDR1 SNHLY and CDR2 FYNNEI. CDR3 size: 14 residues. The CDR3 bases are TGTGCCAGCAGTGAATGGACAGGGGGTTATGGCTACACCTTC. It yields the protein CASSEWTGGYGYTF.

This clone was counted a few times. CDR3 sequence: CASSPFNRGEQYF. DNA of the CDR3: TGTGCCAGCAGCCCTTTCAACAGGGGCGAGCAGTACTTC. The V call is TRBV11-2, the J call TRBJ2-7; TRBD1 matches at 7 bases. This CDR3 spans 13 amino acids. CDR1 SGHAT and CDR2 FQNNGV come from the germline V gene. The trim removed 5 bases at V and 6 bases at J, leaving 7 bases unmatched.

The gene calls are TRBV4-3 and TRBJ2-1; tentative D call: TRBD2 (5 bases). Trimming pared 0 bases from V and 0 bases from J, leaving 9 bases between. Per the germline V gene, CDR1 is LGHNA and CDR2 is YSLEER. The CDR3 is 16 residues long. DNA of the CDR3: TGCGCCAGCAGCCAAGAGGAGGTGAGCTCCTACAATGAGCAGTTCTTC. As protein: CASSQEEVSSYNEQFF.

The chain has TRBV5-8 and TRBJ1-5; no clear D gene. CDR3 length: 12 residues. CDR1 and CDR2 (germline): SGHTS, YDEGEE. V dropped 4 bases and J dropped 5 bases, with 7 bases sitting between them. The CDR3: CASSPVHQPQHF. In DNA form, the CDR3 reads TGTGCCAGCAGCCCTGTCCATCAGCCCCAGCATTTT.

This chain connects TRBV3-1 (or the pseudogene TRBV3-2) to TRBJ1-4, with D possibly TRBD1 on 5 matching bases. The length of the CDR3 is 19 residues. Trimming removed 0 bases from V and 2 bases from J, with 19 bases in between. From germline, CDR1 is LGHDT and CDR2 YNNKEL (reference sequence). Written as DNA, the CDR3 is TGTGCCAGCAGCCAAGACCTAGGCTCTACGCGGGGGACTAATGAAAAACTGTTTTTT. It encodes CASSQDLGSTRGTNEKLFF.

The chain joins TRBV9 to TRBJ2-5, with D unclear. This CDR3 is built from 13 residues. The germline V gene encodes CDR1 SGDLS and CDR2 YYNGEE. Trimming took 5 bases from V and 5 from J, leaving 13 bases between them. The CDR3 DNA sequence: TGTGCCAGCAGTTCCAGCCACGGGGAGACCCAGTACTTC. This translates into CASSSSHGETQYF.

This chain uses TRBV4-3 with TRBJ2-7; 8 nucleotides align to TRBD2. V was pared by 1 base and J by 9 bases, with 14 bases of the junction left unmatched. The CDR3 is 16 residues long. The germline CDR1 and CDR2 sequences are LGHNA and YSLEER. The CDR3 reads CASSQGAFGGGRSQYF. CDR3 DNA: TGCGCCAGCAGCCAAGGGGCGTTCGGTGGCGGGAGGTCGCAGTACTTC.

The V gene is TRBV19, the J gene TRBJ1-1, with TRBD1 matching over 8 bases. The CDR3 sequence is 15 residues long. V was pared by 5 bases and J by 0 bases, with 5 bases of the junction left unmatched. The germline CDR1 and CDR2 sequences are LNHDA and SQIVND (reference sequence). CDR3 bases: TGTGCCAGTAGTCCTAGGGACAGGCTGAACACTGAAGCTTTCTTT. As protein: CASSPRDRLNTEAFF.

The V call is TRBV9, the J call TRBJ2-7; a possible D gene is TRBD1 (6 bases). Germline values: CDR1 SGDLS, CDR2 YYNGEE. The germline V and J ends were trimmed by 2 bases and 5 bases, with 14 bases remaining between them. CDR3 length: 14 amino acids. This CDR3 is CASSVGQGIHEQYF. CDR3 bases: TGTGCCAGCAGCGTCGGGCAGGGGATCCACGAGCAGTACTTC. The complete variable domain, with remaining parts taken from reference TRBV9 and TRBJ2-7, reads DSGVTQTPKHLITATGQRVTLRCSPRSGDLSVYWYQQSLDQGLQFLIQYYNGEERAKGNILERFSAQQFPDLHSELNLSSLELGDSALYFCASSVGQGIHEQYFGPGTRLTVT.